These T cell receptor beta chains were read from a single sample in a study of PD-L1 blockade in urothelial cancer. TCRdb keeps only in-frame clones here, not all; method: immunoSEQ multiplex PCR. The sample lists approximately 50,000 clones, 75% to 90% seen once, with 1.5% to 2% in the top ten. The input for sequencing was PBMCs, taken around atezolizumab (anti-PD-L1) treatment. The receptors derive from a man aged 45-65 years with urothelial cancer. The conserved cysteine and the conserved F or W are not part of the CDR3 here. The order of the fields is V gene, J gene, clone size, CDR3 protein. For some rows the clone size is stated as once, few or many, or as a class when expanded; others skip it.

V gene: TRBV4-1
J gene: TRBJ1-2
clone size: NA
CDR3 protein: ASSQTSGLPNYGYT

V gene: TRBV2
J gene: TRBJ2-3
clone size: NA
CDR3 protein: ASRAPGGVPDTQY

V gene: TRBV2
J gene: TRBJ1-6
clone size: NA
CDR3 protein: ASSTTGGNSPLH

V gene: TRBV27
J gene: TRBJ2-7
clone size: NA
CDR3 protein: ASSLAGGPSEQY

V gene: TRBV7-3
J gene: TRBJ2-1
clone size: NA
CDR3 protein: ASSLTSGSINEQF

V gene: TRBV11-2
J gene: TRBJ2-1
clone size: NA
CDR3 protein: ASSFRLDDRGRGNEQF

V gene: TRBV5-1
J gene: TRBJ1-2
clone size: NA
CDR3 protein: ASSFQGANYGYT

V gene: TRBV7-8
J gene: TRBJ2-7
clone size: few
CDR3 protein: ASSLATSSYEQY

V gene: TRBV5-1
J gene: TRBJ2-1
clone size: NA
CDR3 protein: ASSLALGQGAGNEQF

V gene: TRBV5-1
J gene: TRBJ2-1
clone size: NA
CDR3 protein: ASSLDRGRDEQF

V gene: TRBV11-2
J gene: TRBJ2-1
clone size: NA
CDR3 protein: ASSLASGSPDEQF

V gene: TRBV7-2
J gene: TRBJ1-1
clone size: NA
CDR3 protein: ASSSRGDTEAF

V gene: TRBV29-1
J gene: TRBJ2-5
clone size: NA
CDR3 protein: SVAGSDYQETQY

V gene: TRBV15
J gene: TRBJ1-5
clone size: few
CDR3 protein: ATSRVRQPNSNQPQH

V gene: TRBV9
J gene: TRBJ2-7
clone size: NA
CDR3 protein: ASSVTSGREAEQY

V gene: TRBV6-5
J gene: TRBJ1-5
clone size: few
CDR3 protein: ASRDGTGGNQPQH

V gene: TRBV27
J gene: TRBJ1-1
clone size: NA
CDR3 protein: ASSLSWSGAEAF

V gene: TRBV10-1
J gene: TRBJ1-1
clone size: NA
CDR3 protein: ASRTSRGMNTEAF

V gene: TRBV5-5
J gene: TRBJ2-3
clone size: NA
CDR3 protein: ASSYTGIRDTQY

V gene: TRBV5-1
J gene: TRBJ2-2
clone size: NA
CDR3 protein: ASSLVGTRSTGELF

V gene: TRBV14
J gene: TRBJ2-1
clone size: NA
CDR3 protein: ASRLPAGSGSYNEQF

V gene: TRBV5-4
J gene: TRBJ2-1
clone size: once
CDR3 protein: ASPGGRAFNEQF

V gene: TRBV6-5
J gene: TRBJ2-3
clone size: NA
CDR3 protein: ASTGPDTQY

V gene: TRBV2
J gene: TRBJ2-7
clone size: NA
CDR3 protein: ASSLGGLASYEQY